Below are 28 T cell receptor beta chains sequenced from a single sample in a study of T cells in Graves' hyperthyroidism and ophthalmopathy. Amplified TCR beta CDR3 regions derived from RNA transcripts. HTBI primers were used for first-round RT-PCR of the TCR CDR3. TCRdb itself ran the multiplex PCR reads through MiXCR, one entry per CDR3 protein. This sample has fewer than 750,000 distinct CDR3 sequences, with roughly 15% found just once. Sequenced material: blood. The receptors come from a woman in her 40s with Graves' ophthalmopathy.

There are many counts of this clonotype. The rearrangement links TRBV6-5 to TRBJ1-2, with D maybe TRBD1 (6 bases). CDR3 size: 16 residues. V was trimmed by 5 bases and J by 2 bases, leaving 18 bases between them. CDR1 is MNHEY and CDR2 is SVGAGI in the germline V gene. The CDR3 DNA is TGTGCCAGCAGTCCAGGCGCGGAGGGGGTCAACTATGGCTACACCTTC. It translates to CASSPGAEGVNYGYTF.

Ten or more counts support this clonotype. V gene TRBV6-1 combines with J gene TRBJ1-2, with D perhaps TRBD1 (6 bases). The germline V gene encodes CDR1 MNHNS and CDR2 SASEGT. V was pared by 6 bases and J by 3 bases, with 11 bases between. CDR3 size: 13 residues. CDR3 in amino acids: CASRNRDHYGYTF. CDR3 nucleotides: TGTGCCAGCAGAAACAGGGACCACTATGGCTACACCTTC.

There are many counts of this clonotype. The chain employs TRBV28 and TRBJ2-7; 9 bases fit TRBD1. The V segment lost 6 bases and the J segment 4 bases; nucleotides outside the gene matches: 7. Germline-derived CDR1 and CDR2 are MDHEN and SYDVKM. CDR3 length equals 14 residues. The CDR3 loop is CASSGTGHGYEQYF. In DNA, the CDR3 is TGTGCCAGCAGCGGGACAGGGCATGGTTACGAGCAGTACTTC.

This clonotype was found many times. The rearrangement joins TRBV20-1 to TRBJ1-5; D may be TRBD1 (5 bases). The CDR3 covers 15 residues. V was shortened by 6 bases and J by 0 bases, with 15 bases between the two germline ends. Germline V gives CDR1 DFQATT, CDR2 SNEGSKA (reference sequence). Here the CDR3 reads CSARGGLDSNQPQHF. In DNA, the CDR3 is TGCAGTGCGCGGGGGGGGTTGGATAGCAATCAGCCCCAGCATTTT.

V usage is TRBV20-1 and J usage is TRBJ1-1; tentative D call: TRBD1 (5 bases). Germline values: CDR1 DFQATT, CDR2 SNEGSKA (reference sequence). The CDR3 runs to 13 residues. V lost 3 bases and J 4 bases, leaving 12 bases between the germline ends. The CDR3 reads CSAREGQVTEAFF. The CDR3 region has the DNA TGCAGTGCTAGGGAGGGGCAGGTCACTGAAGCTTTCTTT.

This clonotype was seen many times. The chain is built from TRBV20-1 and TRBJ2-7, with unresolved D. Trimming left V 7 bases short and J 1 base short, with 11 bases between. The CDR3 spans 12 residues. Germline V lookup: CDR1 DFQATT, CDR2 SNEGSKA (reference sequence). CDR3 loop: CSGGDGSYEQYF. In DNA, the CDR3 is TGCAGTGGGGGTGACGGGTCCTACGAGCAGTACTTC.

The CDR3 is CASSLTGLAYEQYF. CDR3 coding DNA: TGTGCCAGCAGCCTAACGGGACTAGCCTACGAGCAGTACTTC. The chain uses TRBV5-4 and TRBJ2-7; 8 nucleotides match TRBD2. CDR1 and CDR2 from the germline V gene are SGHNT and YYREEE (reference sequence). This CDR3 comprises 14 residues. The ends lost 4 bases at V and 2 bases at J; junction bases unmatched: 5.

Many counts were recorded for this clonotype. The chain combines TRBV24-1 with TRBJ1-1; 7 nucleotides agree with TRBD1. CDR1 is KGHDR and CDR2 is SFDVKD in the germline V gene. Trimming removed 3 bases from V and 0 bases from J; junction bases left unmatched: 9. The CDR3 is 17 amino acids. The chain's CDR3 is CATSDRRDRPMNTEAFF. The CDR3 DNA sequence: TGTGCCACCAGTGATCGAAGGGACAGACCCATGAACACTGAAGCTTTCTTT.

This clonotype was seen more than once but under ten times. The chain links TRBV10-3 to TRBJ2-3, with a tentative D call TRBD1 (7 bases). CDR3 length equals 15 residues. In germline, CDR1 is ENHRY, CDR2 SYGVKD. V dropped 2 bases and J dropped 7 bases, with 16 bases sitting between them. The CDR3 DNA sequence: TGTGCCATCAGTGAGCCTTCGACAGGGAGGCATACGCAGTATTTT. This translates into CAISEPSTGRHTQYF.

This clonotype was detected ten times or more. This chain connects TRBV15 to TRBJ1-5, with 9 nucleotides matching TRBD1. CDR1 and CDR2 from the germline V gene are LNHNV and YYDKDF (reference sequence). V dropped 4 bases and J dropped 5; count of bases not matched to a gene: 9. This CDR3 is 16 amino acids long. The CDR3 here is CATSTLPGQGYQPQHF. CDR3 bases: TGTGCCACCAGCACGCTCCCGGGACAGGGCTATCAGCCCCAGCATTTT.

Many counts were recorded for this clonotype. The gene calls are TRBV12-3 or TRBV12-4 and TRBJ1-1; 8 bases agree with TRBD1. The V and J ends lost 0 bases and 0 bases, in that order; junction bases with no gene match: 6. The CDR3 consists of 17 residues. The CDR3: CASSLAFRGRMNTEAFF. Here the CDR3 DNA reads TGTGCCAGCAGTTTAGCGTTCAGGGGGCGGATGAACACTGAAGCTTTCTTT.

The chain combines TRBV12-3 or TRBV12-4 with TRBJ2-2, with 7 nucleotides matching TRBD1. The V gene end was trimmed by 3 bases and the J gene end by 6 bases; junction bases not matched to a gene: 10. There are 16 residues in the CDR3. The CDR3 spells CASSFNTITGAGELFF. As DNA, the CDR3 is TGTGCCAGCAGTTTTAACACTATCACAGGGGCCGGGGAGCTGTTTTTT.

This clonotype was observed at least ten times. The chain is built from TRBV20-1 and TRBJ1-2, with D perhaps TRBD1 (5 bases). The CDR3 sequence is 15 residues long. V lost 6 bases and J lost 4, with 21 bases in between. CDR1 DFQATT and CDR2 SNEGSKA come from the germline V gene (reference sequence). The CDR3 loop is CSAYLAGRIIYGYTF. CDR3 coding DNA: TGCAGTGCATATCTGGCAGGGAGGATTATCTATGGCTACACCTTC.

This clonotype came up many times. The CDR3 here is CASSFPPTDPQETQYF. CDR3 DNA sequence: TGTGCCAGCAGCTTTCCGCCGACCGACCCCCAAGAGACCCAGTACTTC. The genes are TRBV7-2 and TRBJ2-5; D not certain. Germline V CDR1 and CDR2: SGHTA, FQGNSA. The CDR3 loop spans 16 amino acids. Trimming removed 3 bases at V and 1 base at J, with 15 bases between.

This clonotype was seen only a few times. V usage is TRBV27 and J usage is TRBJ1-5, with 9 bases fitting TRBD1. This CDR3 is built from 16 residues. Trimming removed 5 bases from V and 0 bases from J; junction bases left unmatched: 5. Germline lookup yields CDR1 MNHEY and CDR2 SMNVEV (reference sequence). CDR3 residues: CASSLGQGNSNQPQHF. For the CDR3, the DNA is TGTGCCAGCAGTCTGGGACAGGGAAATAGCAATCAGCCCCAGCATTTT.

This clonotype has at least ten counts. This chain uses TRBV29-1 with TRBJ2-7, with no clear D. The CDR3 loop spans 10 amino acids. Deletions cut 6 bases from V and 6 bases from J, with 9 bases between. From germline, CDR1 is SQVTM and CDR2 ANQGSEA. The CDR3 loop reads CSVRTFEQYF. DNA for the CDR3: TGCAGCGTGAGGACGTTCGAGCAGTACTTC.

This clonotype appeared many times. This chain connects TRBV28 to TRBJ2-2; D possibly corresponds to TRBD1 (6 bases). The CDR3 contains 16 residues. CDR1 and CDR2 (germline): MDHEN, SYDVKM. Trimming removed 4 bases from V and 10 bases from J, with 22 bases in between. The DNA for the CDR3 is TGTGCCAGCAGTTCGTGGGCAGGGGATGCCGGCGCGGAGCTGTTTTTT. It encodes CASSSWAGDAGAELFF.

The chain combines TRBV18 with TRBJ2-2; TRBD2 is a possible D gene (6 bases). V lost 5 bases and J lost 4, with 14 bases in between. The CDR3 sequence is 15 residues long. The germline V gene has CDR1 KGHSH and CDR2 LQKENI. The CDR3 is CASSSGTPSTGELFF. The CDR3 DNA sequence: TGTGCCAGCTCATCCGGGACTCCAAGCACCGGGGAGCTGTTTTTT.

This clonotype appeared many times. This chain joins TRBV7-9 and TRBJ1-1, with D possibly being TRBD1 (5 bases). Looked up from germline, CDR1 is SEHNR and CDR2 is FQNEAQ (reference sequence). Deletions cut 4 bases from V and 5 bases from J, with 14 bases between. CDR3 length: 14 residues. The CDR3 loop is CASSSPAWGTEAFF. CDR3 bases: TGTGCCAGCAGCTCCCCAGCATGGGGGACTGAAGCTTTCTTT.

The sample holds many counts of this clonotype. The rearrangement links TRBV9 to TRBJ1-1; TRBD1 matches 7 bases. Germline values: CDR1 SGDLS, CDR2 YYNGEE. The CDR3 covers 13 residues. V trimming: 10 bases; J trimming: 0 bases; junction bases outside the gene matches: 6. The CDR3 region has the DNA TGTGCCTCCCAGGGACAGATGAACACTGAAGCTTTCTTT. Its protein is CASQGQMNTEAFF.

V usage is TRBV18 and J usage is TRBJ2-2, with 14 bases fitting TRBD2. Germline V gene sequence: CDR1 KGHSH, CDR2 LQKENI. Losses at the gene ends were 3 bases for V and 6 bases for J; bases not matched to a gene: 3. The CDR3 consists of 16 residues. The CDR3 DNA sequence: TGTGCCAGCTCACCGGGACTAGCGGGAGCCGCCGGGGAGCTGTTTTTT. Its protein is CASSPGLAGAAGELFF.

In this sample, this clonotype turned up many times. V usage is TRBV5-1 and J usage is TRBJ2-7; D tentatively fits TRBD1 or TRBD2 (5 bases each). Germline CDR1 and CDR2: SGHRS and YFSETQ. The CDR3 consists of 16 residues. V shed 0 bases and J shed 1 base, with 14 bases lying between them. The DNA of the CDR3 is TGCGCCAGCAGCTTGGGGGCAGGGCGCGGGTCCTACGAGCAGTACTTC. Translating it yields CASSLGAGRGSYEQYF.

This clonotype is a singleton in its sample. This CDR3 is CASSLPGYHEQYF. The CDR3 bases are TGTGCCAGCAGTTTACCAGGGTATCACGAGCAGTACTTC. The chain combines TRBV28 with TRBJ2-7; a possible D gene is TRBD1 (5 bases). Per germline, CDR1 MDHEN and CDR2 SYDVKM. The CDR3 contains 13 residues. V lost 2 bases and J 5 bases, leaving 10 bases between the germline ends. The entire variable domain, with the rest obtained from reference TRBV28 and TRBJ2-7, is as follows: DVKVTQSSRYLVKRTGEKVFLECVQDMDHENMFWYRQDPGLGLRLIYFSYDVKMKEKGDIPEGYSVSREKKERFSLILESASTNQTSMYLCASSLPGYHEQYFGPGTRLTVT.

This clonotype has ten or more counts. The V call is TRBV29-1, the J call TRBJ1-1; no definite D call. Germline CDR1 is SQVTM and CDR2 is ANQGSEA. Trimming cost V 7 bases and J 2 bases, with 14 bases left between them. The CDR3 length is 13 residues. CDR3 in DNA: TGCAGCGCAGACGGAGCTCTAAACACTGAAGCTTTCTTT. Its protein product is CSADGALNTEAFF.

This clonotype is a singleton in its sample. The chain links TRBV19 to TRBJ2-3; the D is unclear. Trimming took off 8 bases at V and 2 bases at J, with 17 bases between the two ends. Germline values: CDR1 LNHDA, CDR2 SQIVND (reference sequence). There are 15 residues in the CDR3. CDR3 coding DNA: TGTGCCAGTGGCGGTAGCTGGGCCTCCACAGATACGCAGTATTTT. Amino acid sequence: CASGGSWASTDTQYF.

This clonotype has a count of ten or more. The V and J genes are TRBV6-1 and TRBJ1-2, with 7 nucleotides matching TRBD1. The germline V gene encodes CDR1 MNHNS and CDR2 SASEGT. The V gene end was trimmed by 4 bases and the J gene end by 3 bases; junction bases not matched to a gene: 11. This CDR3 comprises 16 residues. CDR3 nucleotides: TGTGCCAGCAGTGTCGGGACAGTTGTTTATGACTATGGCTACACCTTC. Protein sequence: CASSVGTVVYDYGYTF.

The chain joins TRBV20-1 to TRBJ2-7, with a tentative D call TRBD2 (5 bases). The CDR3 contains 14 residues. The germline CDR1 and CDR2 sequences are DFQATT and SNEGSKA (reference sequence). Trimming removed 4 bases from V and 0 bases from J, with 13 bases in between. The CDR3: CSAKNRDPSYEQYF. As DNA, the CDR3 is TGCAGTGCTAAAAACCGGGATCCCTCCTACGAGCAGTACTTC.

This clonotype showed up many times. V usage is TRBV12-3 or TRBV12-4 and J usage is TRBJ1-6; a possible D gene is TRBD1 (6 bases). Trimming pared 6 bases from V and 0 bases from J, leaving 12 bases between. This CDR3 spans 16 amino acids. The CDR3 protein is CASSSGTSSYNSPLHF. In DNA form, the CDR3 reads TGTGCCAGCAGCTCCGGGACAAGCTCCTATAATTCACCCCTCCACTTT.